This entry lists 20 T cell receptor beta chains sequenced from one sample in a study of cytomegalovirus exposure and HLA in healthy donors. The PCR used 60 Vbeta and 13 Jbeta primers. Some clones are missing from TCRdb's copy, which holds only in-frame ones; the method was immunoSEQ multiplex PCR. This sample carries 150,000 to 200,000 clones, 82% of them seen once, and the ten largest clones take around 1.5%. Material for sequencing was PBMCs. The source is a girl between 10 and 17 years old in good health and CMV-seropositive.

V is TRBV25-1 and J is TRBJ2-5; 9 bases agree with TRBD1. This CDR3 is built from 14 residues. From germline, CDR1 is MGHDK and CDR2 SYGVNS. Unmatched junction bases numbered 6, after V lost 5 bases and J lost 5 bases. The CDR3 DNA sequence: TGTGCCAGCAGTCTACAGGGGGCCTGGGAGACCCAGTACTTC. Translated: CASSLQGAWETQYF.

This clone was found once. The chain couples TRBV6-5 to TRBJ2-1; unclear D gene. CDR1 is MNHEY, CDR2 SVGAGI, per germline. Trimming shortened V by 4 bases and J by 0 bases, and 7 bases separated the two germline ends. The length of the CDR3 is 14 residues. The CDR3 DNA follows: TGTGCCAGCAGTTTATTATACTCCTACAATGAGCAGTTCTTC. Residues: CASSLLYSYNEQFF.

This clone was recorded once. The CDR3 is CASSPGQEETQYF. In DNA, the CDR3 is TGTGCCAGCAGTCCGGGACAGGAAGAGACCCAGTACTTC. The chain joins TRBV28 to TRBJ2-5; 8 bases map to TRBD1. The CDR3 loop spans 13 amino acids. J gave up 3 bases and V 5 bases, and 2 bases lay outside the gene matches. Germline CDR1 is MDHEN and CDR2 is SYDVKM.

This clone came up once. The genes are TRBV7-6 and TRBJ2-5; 7 nucleotides line up with TRBD2. The CDR3 consists of 14 residues. From germline, CDR1 is SGHVS and CDR2 FNYEAQ. The ends lost 4 bases at V and 4 bases at J; junction bases unmatched: 6. CDR3 coding DNA: TGTGCCAGCAGCTCTAAGCGGGGTAGAGAGACCCAGTACTTC. This encodes CASSSKRGRETQYF.

This rearrangement joins TRBV27 to TRBJ2-3; possible D gene TRBD2, 6 bases. Trimming removed 5 bases from V and 4 bases from J, with 16 bases in between. The germline V gene encodes CDR1 MNHEY and CDR2 SMNVEV (reference sequence). There are 15 residues in the CDR3. The CDR3 coding sequence is TGTGCCAGCAGTCCCATAGCGGCGGGGCCAGATACGCAGTATTTT. Amino acid sequence: CASSPIAAGPDTQYF.

This clone was detected a few times. The rearrangement links TRBV11-1 to TRBJ2-5, with 8 bases matching TRBD2. The CDR3 has 17 amino acids. CDR1 and CDR2 (germline): SGHAT, FQDESV (reference sequence). The junction had 18 bases not matched to a gene; V was cut back by 5 bases and J by 7 bases. CDR3 sequence reads: CASSPRELAGLSGTQYF. Here the CDR3 DNA reads TGTGCCAGCAGCCCCCGTGAGTTAGCGGGGTTATCTGGGACCCAGTACTTC.

This rearrangement joins TRBV2 to TRBJ2-2; tentatively, D is TRBD2 (5 bases). From germline, CDR1 is SNHLY and CDR2 FYNNEI. The germline V and J ends were trimmed by 6 bases and 0 bases, with 8 bases remaining between them. This CDR3 has 14 amino acids. The CDR3 DNA reads TGTGCCAGCAGGAGGGAAACGAACACCGGGGAGCTGTTTTTT. Translation gives CASRRETNTGELFF.

The chain couples TRBV27 to TRBJ2-7, with 11 positions matching TRBD2. The CDR3 runs to 16 residues. Unmatched junction bases numbered 10, after V lost 5 bases and J lost 4 bases. The germline V gene has CDR1 MNHEY and CDR2 SMNVEV (reference sequence). The CDR3 region is CASSPRGTSGSYEQYF. CDR3 bases: TGTGCCAGCAGTCCCCGAGGGACTAGCGGTTCTTACGAGCAGTACTTC.

V is TRBV7-2 and J is TRBJ2-1; 15 bases fit TRBD2. J lost 8 bases, V lost 4 bases, and 6 bases had no gene match. The germline V gene has CDR1 SGHTA and CDR2 FQGNSA. The CDR3 is 16 amino acids. The chain's CDR3 is CASSSWTSGGVDEQFF. The DNA for the CDR3 is TGTGCCAGCAGCTCCTGGACTAGCGGGGGGGTAGATGAGCAGTTCTTC. Full variable domain (outside the CDR3, taken from reference TRBV7-2 and TRBJ2-1): GAGVSQSPSNKVTEKGKDVELRCDPISGHTALYWYRQSLGQGLEFLIYFQGNSAPDKSGLPSDRFSAERTGGSVSTLTIQRTQQEDSAVYLCASSSWTSGGVDEQFFGPGTRLTVL.

CDR3: CAISPGPTDQYF. The CDR3, as DNA: TGTGCCATCAGTCCAGGTCCCACGGACCAGTACTTC. The chain has TRBV10-3 and TRBJ2-5; no firm D call. The CDR3 contains 12 residues. Trimming removed 5 bases at V and 10 bases at J, with 14 bases between. Germline values: CDR1 ENHRY, CDR2 SYGVKD.

This rearrangement joins TRBV7-2 to TRBJ1-4, with D possibly being TRBD1 (6 bases). Germline assignment: CDR1 SGHTA and CDR2 FQGNSA. With 5 bases removed from V and 3 bases from J, the gap between germline ends came to 19 bases. The CDR3 is 17 amino acids. The CDR3 DNA sequence: TGTGCCAGCAGCACACCCCTCAGGGGATCGGCTAATGAAAAACTGTTTTTT. This encodes CASSTPLRGSANEKLFF.

The CDR3 DNA sequence: TGTGCCAGCAGGGGACAGGGGGAGGGTGAAGCTTTCTTT. This codes for CASRGQGEGEAFF. The chain combines TRBV6-4 with TRBJ1-1; 11 bases fit TRBD1. V lost 6 bases, J lost 7 bases, and 4 bases stayed unmatched. The CDR3 totals 13 residues. CDR1 is MRHNA, CDR2 SNTAGT, per germline.

This sequence joins TRBV19 and TRBJ1-2; a possible D gene is TRBD1 (5 bases). The V end lost 5 bases, the J end lost 8 bases, and 15 bases lay between the germline ends. This CDR3 spans 13 amino acids. The germline CDR1 and CDR2 sequences are LNHDA and SQIVND (reference sequence). The CDR3 DNA sequence: TGTGCCAGTAGTGTTGGTCCAGGGAAGGGCTACACCTTC. Its protein is CASSVGPGKGYTF.

The genes are TRBV4-1 and TRBJ1-5; D is uncertain. The V end lost 2 bases, the J end lost 0 bases, and 11 bases lay between the germline ends. CDR3 length equals 16 residues. Looked up from germline, CDR1 is MGHRA and CDR2 is YSYEKL. CDR3 sequence reads: CASSQFGTDSNQPQHF. CDR3 coding DNA: TGCGCCAGCAGCCAATTTGGCACCGATAGCAATCAGCCCCAGCATTTT.

This clone came up a few times. The chain recombines TRBV5-4 with TRBJ2-1; D is ambiguous. Germline assignment: CDR1 SGHNT and CDR2 YYREEE (reference sequence). Trimming pared 0 bases from V and 5 bases from J, leaving 6 bases between. The CDR3 loop spans 13 amino acids. The CDR3 region has the DNA TGTGCCAGCAGCTTGGACAGCAACAATGAGCAGTTCTTC. This encodes CASSLDSNNEQFF. Drawing the rest from reference TRBV5-4 and TRBJ2-1, the complete variable domain is ETGVTQSPTHLIKTRGQQVTLRCSSQSGHNTVSWYQQALGQGPQFIFQYYREEENGRGNFPPRFSGLQFPNYSSELNVNALELDDSALYLCASSLDSNNEQFFGPGTRLTVL.

The V gene is TRBV7-9, the J gene TRBJ1-5, with 7 nucleotides matching TRBD1. CDR3 length equals 16 residues. Losses at the gene ends were 5 bases for V and 0 bases for J; bases not matched to a gene: 7. Germline V gene lookup returns CDR1 SEHNR and CDR2 FQNEAQ (reference sequence). CDR3 nucleotide sequence: TGTGCCAGCAGCCGGGAGGGGGCCTATAGCAATCAGCCCCAGCATTTT. Encoded protein: CASSREGAYSNQPQHF.

This chain joins TRBV7-2 and TRBJ2-3; 13 bases match TRBD2. J lost 1 base, V lost 1 base, and 2 bases had no gene match. CDR1 SGHTA and CDR2 FQGNSA come from the germline V gene. The CDR3 has 17 amino acids. CDR3 sequence (DNA): TGTGCCAGCAGCTTAGGGGGGACTAGCGGGGGCACAGATACGCAGTATTTT. Residues: CASSLGGTSGGTDTQYF.

The chain recombines TRBV29-1 with TRBJ2-7; D unresolved. This CDR3 contains 12 residues. Trimming removed 3 bases at V and 3 bases at J, with 9 bases between. The germline CDR1 and CDR2 sequences are SQVTM and ANQGSEA. The CDR3 bases are TGCAGCGTTGACGGCGGCAGCTACGAGCAGTACTTC. Amino acid sequence: CSVDGGSYEQYF.

The chain couples TRBV6-1 to TRBJ2-1, with D perhaps matching TRBD2 (6 bases). Germline V lookup: CDR1 MNHNS, CDR2 SASEGT. V shed 5 bases and J shed 6 bases, with 11 bases lying between them. The CDR3 is 13 residues long. The CDR3 DNA reads as TGTGCCAGCAGTCCCGGGACTTTCAATGAGCAGTTCTTC. Its translation is CASSPGTFNEQFF.

This clone was counted between two and nine times. V usage is TRBV5-4 and J usage is TRBJ2-3, with 13 bases matching TRBD2. V was pared by 3 bases and J by 4 bases, with 14 bases of the junction left unmatched. Germline CDR1 SGHNT, CDR2 YYREEE (reference sequence). The length of the CDR3 is 19 residues. The CDR3 reads CASSSTGLAGRFSADTQYF. As DNA, the CDR3 is TGTGCCAGCAGCTCAACGGGACTAGCGGGGAGATTTTCAGCAGATACGCAGTATTTT.